This T cell receptor (beta chain) was sequenced for a study of CD8 T cells in Susac syndrome. The RNA input was about 0.45 to 1 ug, and it was reverse transcribed with random hexamers. From the immunoSEQ multiplex PCR reads, TCRdb called clonotypes with MiXCR, one entry per CDR3 protein. The repertoire consists of roughly 400,000 distinct CDR3 sequences, with 75% to 90% occurring once and the leading ten covering around 0.12%. V lost 7 bases, J lost 4 bases, and 4 bases lay in between. From germline, CDR1 is GTSNPN and CDR2 SVGIG (reference sequence). This CDR3 spans 10 amino acids. This TCR derives from a human donor with multiple sclerosis. What was sequenced was CD8+ T cells from PBMCs. The chain joins TRBV30 to TRBJ2-2, with D unresolved. CDR3 loop: CAYSTGELFF. The CDR3 DNA reads TGTGCCTACTCCACCGGGGAGCTGTTTTTT.